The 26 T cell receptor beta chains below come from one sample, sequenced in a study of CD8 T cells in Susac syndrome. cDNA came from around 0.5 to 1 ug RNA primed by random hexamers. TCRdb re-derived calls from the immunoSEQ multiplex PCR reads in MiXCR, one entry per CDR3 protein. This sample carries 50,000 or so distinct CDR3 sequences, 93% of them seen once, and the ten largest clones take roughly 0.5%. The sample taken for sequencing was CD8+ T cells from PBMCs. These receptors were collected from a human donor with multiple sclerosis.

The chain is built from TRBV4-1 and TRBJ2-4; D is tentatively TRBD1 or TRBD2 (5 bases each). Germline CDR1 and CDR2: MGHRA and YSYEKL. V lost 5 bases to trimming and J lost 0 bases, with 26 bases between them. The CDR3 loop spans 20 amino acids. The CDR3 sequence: CASSSKGLLGTAIAKNIQYF. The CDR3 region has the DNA TGCGCCAGCAGCAGTAAAGGGTTACTTGGGACGGCCATAGCCAAAAACATTCAGTACTTC.

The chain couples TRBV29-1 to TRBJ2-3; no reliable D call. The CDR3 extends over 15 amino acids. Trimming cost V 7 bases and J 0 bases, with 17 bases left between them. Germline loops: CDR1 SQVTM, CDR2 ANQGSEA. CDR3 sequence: CSAVGVGTSTDTQYF. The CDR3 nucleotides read TGCAGCGCCGTTGGAGTGGGCACCAGCACAGATACGCAGTATTTT.

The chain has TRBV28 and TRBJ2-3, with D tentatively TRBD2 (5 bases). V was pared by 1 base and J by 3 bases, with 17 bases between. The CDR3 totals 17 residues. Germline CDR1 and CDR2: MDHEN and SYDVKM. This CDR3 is CASSLYSGSLPTDTQYF. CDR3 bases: TGTGCCAGCAGTTTATACTCGGGATCACTCCCAACAGATACGCAGTATTTT. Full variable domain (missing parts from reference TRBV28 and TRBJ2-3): DVKVTQSSRYLVKRTGEKVFLECVQDMDHENMFWYRQDPGLGLRLIYFSYDVKMKEKGDIPEGYSVSREKKERFSLILESASTNQTSMYLCASSLYSGSLPTDTQYFGPGTRLTVL.

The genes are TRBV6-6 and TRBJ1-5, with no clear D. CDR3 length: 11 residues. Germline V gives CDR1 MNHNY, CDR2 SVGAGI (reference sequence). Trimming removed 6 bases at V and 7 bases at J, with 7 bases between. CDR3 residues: CASSSTQPQHF. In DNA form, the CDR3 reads TGTGCCAGCAGCTCGACCCAGCCCCAGCATTTT.

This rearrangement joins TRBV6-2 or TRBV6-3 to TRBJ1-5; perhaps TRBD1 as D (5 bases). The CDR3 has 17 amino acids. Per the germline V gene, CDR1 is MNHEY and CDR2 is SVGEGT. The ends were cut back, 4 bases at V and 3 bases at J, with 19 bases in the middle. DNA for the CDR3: TGTGCCAGCAGTTTACTCGAGGGCGGACAATTCAATCAGCCCCAGCATTTT. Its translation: CASSLLEGGQFNQPQHF.

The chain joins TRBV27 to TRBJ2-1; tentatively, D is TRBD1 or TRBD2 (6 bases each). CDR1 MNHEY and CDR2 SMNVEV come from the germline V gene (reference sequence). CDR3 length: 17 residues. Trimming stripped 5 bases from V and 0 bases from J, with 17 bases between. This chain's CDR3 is CASSPMRGEPSYNEQFF. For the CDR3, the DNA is TGTGCCAGCAGTCCTATGAGGGGGGAGCCCTCCTACAATGAGCAGTTCTTC.

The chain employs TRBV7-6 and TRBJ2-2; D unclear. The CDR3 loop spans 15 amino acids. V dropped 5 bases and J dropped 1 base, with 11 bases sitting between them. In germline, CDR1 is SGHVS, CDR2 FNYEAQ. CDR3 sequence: CASSDGPVNTGELFF. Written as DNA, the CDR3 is TGTGCCAGCAGCGACGGGCCAGTGAACACCGGGGAGCTGTTTTTT.

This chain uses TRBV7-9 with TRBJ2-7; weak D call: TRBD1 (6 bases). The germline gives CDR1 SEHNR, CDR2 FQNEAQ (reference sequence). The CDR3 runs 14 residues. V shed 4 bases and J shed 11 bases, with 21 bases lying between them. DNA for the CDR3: TGTGCCAGCAGCTCTGACAGGATACCCCCCAGGGAGTACTTC. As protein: CASSSDRIPPREYF.

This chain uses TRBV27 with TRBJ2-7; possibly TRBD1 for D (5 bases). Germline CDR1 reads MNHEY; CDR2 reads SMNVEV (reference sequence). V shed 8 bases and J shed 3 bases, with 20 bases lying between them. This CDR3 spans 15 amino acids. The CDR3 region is CASGHQGYPSYEQYF. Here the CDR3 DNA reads TGTGCCAGCGGACACCAGGGATACCCCAGCTACGAGCAGTACTTC.

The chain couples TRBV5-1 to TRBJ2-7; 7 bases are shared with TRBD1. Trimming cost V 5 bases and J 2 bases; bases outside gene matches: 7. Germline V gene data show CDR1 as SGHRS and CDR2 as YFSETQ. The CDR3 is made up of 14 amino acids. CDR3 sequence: CASRYIQGAYEQYF. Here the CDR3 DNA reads TGCGCCAGCAGGTATATCCAGGGGGCCTACGAGCAGTACTTC.

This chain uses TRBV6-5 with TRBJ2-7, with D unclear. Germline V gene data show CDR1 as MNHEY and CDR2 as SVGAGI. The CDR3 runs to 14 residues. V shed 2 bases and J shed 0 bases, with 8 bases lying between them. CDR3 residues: CASSYVLDSYEQYF. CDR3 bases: TGTGCCAGCAGTTACGTTCTGGACTCCTACGAGCAGTACTTC.

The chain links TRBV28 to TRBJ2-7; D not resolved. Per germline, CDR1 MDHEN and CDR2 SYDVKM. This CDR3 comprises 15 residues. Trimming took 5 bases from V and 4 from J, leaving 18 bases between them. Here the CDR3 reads CASSASKILAYEQYF. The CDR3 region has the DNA TGTGCCAGCAGTGCATCTAAGATTCTCGCATACGAGCAGTACTTC.

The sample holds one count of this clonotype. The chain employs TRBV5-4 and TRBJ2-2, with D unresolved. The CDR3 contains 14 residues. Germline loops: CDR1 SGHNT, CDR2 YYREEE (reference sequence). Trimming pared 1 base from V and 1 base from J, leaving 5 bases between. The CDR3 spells CASSLWWNTGELFF. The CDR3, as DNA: TGTGCCAGCAGCTTGTGGTGGAACACCGGGGAGCTGTTTTTT.

CDR3 in amino acids: CASSGGSSYNEQFF. In DNA form, the CDR3 reads TGTGCCAGCAGTGGGGGAAGCTCCTACAATGAGCAGTTCTTC. This chain connects TRBV12-3 or TRBV12-4 to TRBJ2-1; possibly TRBD1 or TRBD2 for D (5 bases each). Trimming cost V 5 bases and J 0 bases, with 8 bases left between them. The length of the CDR3 is 14 residues.

DNA of the CDR3: TGTGCCAGCAGTGAAGTAATAGGGGTCAATCAGCCCCAGCATTTT. Translated, it gives CASSEVIGVNQPQHF. The chain is built from TRBV6-1 and TRBJ1-5; maybe TRBD1 (5 bases). The germline V and J ends were trimmed by 1 base and 3 bases, with 10 bases remaining between them. This CDR3 region has 15 residues. Germline CDR1 MNHNS, CDR2 SASEGT.

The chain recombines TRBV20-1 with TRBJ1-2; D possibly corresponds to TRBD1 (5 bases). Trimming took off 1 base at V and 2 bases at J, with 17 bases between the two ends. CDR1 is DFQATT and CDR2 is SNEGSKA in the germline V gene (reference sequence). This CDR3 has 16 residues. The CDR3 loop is CSARVKTKTVNYGYTF. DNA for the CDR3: TGCAGTGCTAGAGTTAAGACGAAGACAGTAAACTATGGCTACACCTTC.

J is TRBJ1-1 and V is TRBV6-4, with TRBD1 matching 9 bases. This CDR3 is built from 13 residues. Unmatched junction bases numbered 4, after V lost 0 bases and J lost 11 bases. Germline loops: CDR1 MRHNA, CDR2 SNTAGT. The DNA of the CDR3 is TGTGCCAGCAGTGACTCGACAGGGGGGAGTGCTTTCTTT. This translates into CASSDSTGGSAFF.

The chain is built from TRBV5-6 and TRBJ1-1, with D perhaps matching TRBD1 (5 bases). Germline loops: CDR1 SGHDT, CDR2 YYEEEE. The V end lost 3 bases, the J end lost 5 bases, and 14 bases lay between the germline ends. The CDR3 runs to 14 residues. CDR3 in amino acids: CASSWTQPGTEAFF. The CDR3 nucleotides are TGTGCCAGCAGCTGGACACAGCCGGGAACTGAAGCTTTCTTT.

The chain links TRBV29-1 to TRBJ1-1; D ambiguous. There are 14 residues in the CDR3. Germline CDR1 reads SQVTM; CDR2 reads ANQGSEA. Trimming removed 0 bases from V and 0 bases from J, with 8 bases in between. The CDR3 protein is CSVEDMEVNTEAFF. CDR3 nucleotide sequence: TGCAGCGTTGAAGATATGGAGGTGAACACTGAAGCTTTCTTT.

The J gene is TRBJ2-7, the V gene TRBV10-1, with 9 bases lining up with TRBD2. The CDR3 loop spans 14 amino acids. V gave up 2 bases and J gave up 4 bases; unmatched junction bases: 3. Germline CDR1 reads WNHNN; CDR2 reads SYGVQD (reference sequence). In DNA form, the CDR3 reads TGCGCCAGCAGTGAGGGCGGGGGGGCTTACGAGCAGTACTTC. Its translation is CASSEGGGAYEQYF.

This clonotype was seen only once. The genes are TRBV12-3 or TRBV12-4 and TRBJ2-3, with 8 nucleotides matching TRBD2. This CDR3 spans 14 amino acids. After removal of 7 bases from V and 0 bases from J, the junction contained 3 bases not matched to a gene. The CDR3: CASTKRGSTDTQYF. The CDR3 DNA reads TGTGCCAGCACCAAGCGGGGGAGCACAGATACGCAGTATTTT.

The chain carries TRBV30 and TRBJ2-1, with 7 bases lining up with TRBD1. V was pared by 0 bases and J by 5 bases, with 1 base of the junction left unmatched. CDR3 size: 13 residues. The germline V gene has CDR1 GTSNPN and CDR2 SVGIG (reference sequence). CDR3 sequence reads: CAWSVQGNNEQFF. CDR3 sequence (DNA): TGTGCCTGGAGTGTACAGGGGAACAATGAGCAGTTCTTC.

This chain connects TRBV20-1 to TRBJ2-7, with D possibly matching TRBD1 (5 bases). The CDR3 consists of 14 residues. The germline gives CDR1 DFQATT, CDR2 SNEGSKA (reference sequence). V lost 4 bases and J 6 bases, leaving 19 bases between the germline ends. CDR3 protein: CSAIPLTVSAEQYF. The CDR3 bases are TGCAGTGCTATTCCCCTGACAGTATCCGCCGAGCAGTACTTC.

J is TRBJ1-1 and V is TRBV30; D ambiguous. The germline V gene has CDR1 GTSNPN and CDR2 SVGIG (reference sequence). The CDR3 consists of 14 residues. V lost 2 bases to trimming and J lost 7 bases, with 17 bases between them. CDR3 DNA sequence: TGTGCCTGGAGTTGGCCCGGTCCGGAGGGTGAAGCTTTCTTT. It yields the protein CAWSWPGPEGEAFF.

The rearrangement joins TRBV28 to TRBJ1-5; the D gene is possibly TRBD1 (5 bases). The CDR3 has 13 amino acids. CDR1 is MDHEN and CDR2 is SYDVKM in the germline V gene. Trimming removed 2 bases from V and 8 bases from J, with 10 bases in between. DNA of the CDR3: TGTGCCAGCAGTTTAGGGGGAGAGGAGCCCCAGCATTTT. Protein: CASSLGGEEPQHF.

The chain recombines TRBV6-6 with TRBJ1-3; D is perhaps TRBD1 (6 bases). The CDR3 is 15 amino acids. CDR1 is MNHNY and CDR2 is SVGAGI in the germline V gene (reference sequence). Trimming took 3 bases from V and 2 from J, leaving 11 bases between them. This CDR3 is CASSYNREPGNTIYF. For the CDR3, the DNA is TGTGCCAGCAGTTATAACAGGGAGCCTGGAAACACCATATATTTT.